The next 6 T cell receptor beta chains were all read from a single sample in a study of T-cell memory formation after mild COVID-19. Via MiXCR, TCRdb re-called the 5' RACE reads, giving one row per CDR3 protein. The data hold over 450,000 distinct CDR3 sequences, with about 20% observed a single time. The sequencing input was PBMCs or a T cell subset sorted from them (not recorded which). Every receptor here comes from an adult woman who had mild COVID-19 (a few samples of this study predate the infection). Cell type and time point are not known.

The chain joins TRBV12-3 or TRBV12-4 to TRBJ1-6, with 8 bases aligning to TRBD1. This CDR3 contains 14 residues. Trimming cost V 6 bases and J 10 bases; bases outside gene matches: 8. CDR3 coding DNA: TGTGCCAGCAGGCAAGACAGGGGATACTCACCCCTCCACTTT. Protein product: CASRQDRGYSPLHF.

This chain connects TRBV7-9 to TRBJ2-1; TRBD2 matches at 10 bases. V dropped 4 bases and J dropped 4; count of bases not matched to a gene: 4. The CDR3 spans 15 residues. Germline values: CDR1 SEHNR, CDR2 FQNEAQ (reference sequence). The CDR3 DNA reads as TGTGCCAGCAGCTCGGGACTAGCGCCATACAATGAGCAGTTCTTC. It yields the protein CASSSGLAPYNEQFF.

This clonotype came up a few times. The chain carries TRBV20-1 and TRBJ2-2; D is uncertain. This CDR3 contains 13 residues. CDR1 is DFQATT and CDR2 is SNEGSKA in the germline V gene (reference sequence). The V and J ends lost 2 bases and 9 bases respectively, with 13 bases between them. CDR3 in DNA: TGCAGTGCTAGACCGTTAGAATCCTGGGAGCTGTTTTTT. This encodes CSARPLESWELFF.

The table lists this clonotype with many counts. J is TRBJ2-7 and V is TRBV7-9; the match to TRBD2 covers 10 bases. This CDR3 spans 15 amino acids. Per germline, CDR1 SEHNR and CDR2 FQNEAQ (reference sequence). The V gene end was trimmed by 0 bases and the J gene end by 4 bases; junction bases not matched to a gene: 3. In nucleotides, the CDR3 is TGTGCCAGCAGCTTAGCGGCTAGCGGGAGTTACGAGCAGTACTTC. It codes for CASSLAASGSYEQYF.

The chain joins TRBV5-1 to TRBJ2-3; D uncertain. Germline CDR1 reads SGHRS; CDR2 reads YFSETQ. The CDR3 length is 13 residues. V was trimmed by 2 bases and J by 2 bases, leaving 6 bases between them. CDR3 sequence: CASSFTDTDTQYF. For the CDR3, the DNA is TGCGCCAGCAGCTTCACGGACACAGATACGCAGTATTTT.

This clonotype appeared a few times. The chain couples TRBV6-5 to TRBJ1-1; D is uncertain. Trimming removed 2 bases at V and 0 bases at J, with 13 bases between. Germline V lookup: CDR1 MNHEY, CDR2 SVGAGI. CDR3 size: 16 residues. CDR3 coding DNA: TGTGCCAGCAGTTACAGGGCGACGGCAGTGAACACTGAAGCTTTCTTT. Residues: CASSYRATAVNTEAFF.